This TCR beta chain was documented in a study of T cell responses to AZD1222 COVID-19 vaccine listed by TCRdb under 2021. About the investigation overall: A total of approximately 230 trial participants underwent TCR sequencing, of whom some 210 received two doses of AZD1222 and about 26 received two doses of the MenACWY control vaccine. Trial participants were enrolled by age into subgroups of 18-55, 56-69 and 70-plus years, and about 150, 27 and 61 TCR-sequenced participants, respectively, were included in these subgroups. Paper-wide results and their limitations: Because no day 14 peak-response samples were available, the repertoires could be characterized only after the peak T cell response. Conclusions about previously exposed vaccinees were limited because only six or seven AZD1222 recipients were SARS-CoV-2 seropositive at baseline. Most participants were white British and females outnumbered males, and the authors suggested that clonal diversity may have been underestimated. Reportedly, almost half of the unique spike-specific TCRs recognized epitopes lying outside the regions that are mutated in the B.1.351 and B.1.1.7 variants. In the small 56-69-year group, the increase in depth fell short of significance, most likely because of low power. The whole spike protein was spanned by vaccine-associated CD4 TCRs, and dominant responses were seen in regions 160-218 and 743-854. A significant rise in spike-specific TCR breadth and depth was observed after two AZD1222 doses relative to day 0 and relative to MenACWY recipients.

Note on this clone: It lacks a known antigen. No base-level quality is on record; no much larger clone is a single base apart.

The sample's time point label is to be understood as: about 28 days (+/-7) after the second vaccine dose. Because spike-specific TCR depth and breadth did not differ between the two schedules, AZD1222 recipients who got a second dose at roughly 4 weeks were pooled with those who got a second dose at roughly 12 weeks. The vaccinee samples were drawn from two UK trials, COV001 and COV002, one of which was a single-blind randomized controlled phase 2/3 trial testing AZD1222 (ChAdOx1 nCoV-19) in healthy adults. For TCRbeta chain sequencing, PBMC samples from trial participants were taken at day 0 and at day 28 after the second dose. V gives up 9 bases and J gives up 3 bases, and the segment between their germline ends measures 11 bases. Spanning cysteine to phenylalanine, the CDR3 consists of 12 amino acids. Only the CDR3 DNA stays, 36 bases, in frame from base 1. The germline V gene supplies CDR1 MNHEY and CDR2 SVGAGI.

The CDR3 regions of human TCRbeta chains were analyzed by immunosequencing. Per the original workflow: Repertoire TCRs were checked for matches against a reference library of SARS-CoV-2-specific TCRs that had been generated using the MIRA antigen-specificity platform. Breadth was defined as the fraction of unique TCRs that were SARS-CoV-2-associated. Depth was defined as the fraction of total T cells that were SARS-CoV-2-associated. Each spike-specific TCR was assigned to its reactive spike region and to a CD4 or CD8 class using the MIRA data. Log10-transformed breadth and depth values were compared by one-way ANOVA with Sidak's multiple comparisons tests. Here the immuneACCESS table is served through TCRdb, limited to in-frame sequences with V and J called. Missing clones are a known gap in these copies; in checked studies unresolved V genes cover under half, and the rest lacks a known reason. V and J calls plus clone size are reproduced from that table; the DNA served to infer D and trimming. The sample profile shows over 120,000 clones; around 84% of them were found once. The leading ten clones occupy about 5.4% of the sample.

The chain was built from TRBV6-5 and TRBJ1-1, with the D gene call left open. This TCR derives from an adult who received the AZD1222 COVID-19 vaccine. Here the sequenced sample was peripheral blood, taken 28 days after the second AZD1222 dose. In nucleotides, the sequence is TGTGCCAGTAGGGCTGGGGACACTGAAGCTTTCTTT. Its translation is CASRAGDTEAFF.